The sample holds a few counts of the clone carrying this T cell receptor (beta chain). Antigen unknown. Unique molecular identifiers were attached to individual cDNA molecules during library preparation. TCRdb recomputed calls from the RACE reads with MiXCR, one row per CDR3 protein. The sample shows 300,000 to 450,000 distinct CDR3 sequences, around 5.5% of them seen only once. Noted time point: pre-sensitization, week 0. Noted treatment: therapeutic diphenylcyclopropenone sensitization with weekly scalp DPC. This sample stems from a study of human T cells and chemical hapten exposure. Study summary: Sensitization involved placing 2% DPC onto a 2 cm by 2 cm region of upper inner arm skin.

General study points: Healthy people's immune response may differ from that of the donors, who had alopecia.

The CDR3 is 15 amino acids. Losses at the gene ends were 4 bases for V and 7 bases for J; bases not matched to a gene: 6. Germline V gene sequence: CDR1 SGHTA, CDR2 FQGNSA. The receptor was isolated from a woman aged 50 to 60 with alopecia areata. Some clones in this sample may be carry-over from other donors' samples. The sample was whole blood, taken in connection with sensitization to the hapten diphenylcyclopropenone (DPC). The V and J genes are TRBV7-2 and TRBJ2-3; the match to TRBD2 covers 12 bases. CDR3 DNA sequence: TGTGCCAGCAGCTCGACTAGCGGGAGCGGAAATACGCAGTATTTT. Its translation is CASSSTSGSGNTQYF.